A single sample is the source of the 30 T cell receptor beta chains below, sequenced in a study of identifying expanded T cells in peripheral blood. Some clones are missing from TCRdb's copy, which holds only in-frame ones; the method was immunoSEQ multiplex PCR. The sample has under 90,000 clones, approximately 90% seen once. What was sequenced was blood. These receptors were taken from a person aged 18 to 75 in good health.

The chain employs TRBV7-2 and TRBJ1-4, with 7 nucleotides matching TRBD1. CDR3 length equals 15 residues. The germline gives CDR1 SGHTA, CDR2 FQGNSA. The V segment lost 5 bases and the J segment 7 bases; nucleotides outside the gene matches: 10. CDR3 DNA: TGTGCCAGCAGCCCGCGACAGGGCGCAGTTGAAAAACTGTTTTTT. Translated, it gives CASSPRQGAVEKLFF. Supplemented by reference TRBV7-2 and TRBJ1-4, the full variable domain reads GAGVSQSPSNKVTEKGKDVELRCDPISGHTALYWYRQSLGQGLEFLIYFQGNSAPDKSGLPSDRFSAERTGGSVSTLTIQRTQQEDSAVYLCASSPRQGAVEKLFFGSGTQLSVL.

The chain recombines TRBV9 with TRBJ1-2, with D tentatively TRBD1 (5 bases). The CDR3 consists of 13 residues. Deletions cut 0 bases from V and 7 bases from J, with 10 bases between. The germline gives CDR1 SGDLS, CDR2 YYNGEE. DNA of the CDR3: TGTGCCAGCAGCGTAGACAGGTTCGGTGGCTACACCTTC. Encoded protein: CASSVDRFGGYTF. The complete variable domain, with remaining parts taken from reference TRBV9 and TRBJ1-2, reads DSGVTQTPKHLITATGQRVTLRCSPRSGDLSVYWYQQSLDQGLQFLIQYYNGEERAKGNILERFSAQQFPDLHSELNLSSLELGDSALYFCASSVDRFGGYTFGSGTRLTVV.

The chain recombines TRBV9 with TRBJ1-6, with D possibly matching TRBD1 (5 bases). Germline values: CDR1 SGDLS, CDR2 YYNGEE. V lost 7 bases and J 6 bases, leaving 11 bases between the germline ends. The CDR3 extends over 13 amino acids. The CDR3 DNA follows: TGTGCCAGCGTGAGAAGGGGTAATTCACCCCTCCACTTT. Its protein is CASVRRGNSPLHF.

V is TRBV10-3 and J is TRBJ2-3; D perhaps matches TRBD2 (5 bases). Germline V gives CDR1 ENHRY, CDR2 SYGVKD. Trimming cost V 10 bases and J 7 bases, with 21 bases left between them. This CDR3 is 14 amino acids long. The CDR3 spells CATKTRGLNNTQYF. The CDR3 bases are TGTGCCACTAAAACTCGGGGTCTTAATAATACGCAGTATTTT.

The chain uses TRBV6-5 and TRBJ1-2; D not certain. V was trimmed by 2 bases and J by 3 bases, leaving 10 bases between them. In germline, CDR1 is MNHEY, CDR2 SVGAGI. The CDR3 has 14 amino acids. CDR3 sequence: CASSYVATDYGYTF. The DNA of the CDR3 is TGTGCCAGCAGTTACGTTGCGACGGACTATGGCTACACCTTC.

V and J are TRBV7-7 and TRBJ2-1; possible D gene TRBD2, 6 bases. Between the trimmed V and J ends, which lost 4 bases and 9 bases, there was a span of 13 bases. Germline V CDR1 and CDR2: SSHAT, FNYEAQ (reference sequence). The CDR3 sequence is 13 residues long. The CDR3 loop reads CASSSRLEGEQFF. The CDR3 DNA follows: TGTGCCAGCAGCTCCAGACTAGAGGGTGAGCAGTTCTTC.

The gene calls are TRBV9 and TRBJ2-1; 9 positions agree with TRBD2. The CDR3 has 16 amino acids. Germline loops: CDR1 SGDLS, CDR2 YYNGEE. After removal of 0 bases from V and 3 bases from J, the junction contained 4 bases not matched to a gene. The CDR3 DNA reads as TGTGCCAGCAGCGTAGTCGGCGGGGGGGGCTACAATGAGCAGTTCTTC. It codes for CASSVVGGGGYNEQFF.

This chain uses TRBV5-5 with TRBJ1-4; the D is unclear. V was trimmed by 1 base and J by 8 bases, leaving 9 bases between them. This CDR3 region has 13 residues. Germline loops: CDR1 SGHKS, CDR2 YYEKEE (reference sequence). CDR3 in amino acids: CASSLLPGEKLFF. The CDR3 coding sequence is TGTGCCAGCAGCTTGTTGCCAGGAGAAAAACTGTTTTTT.

The V gene is TRBV9, the J gene TRBJ2-2, with D perhaps TRBD2 (5 bases). The germline V and J ends were trimmed by 1 base and 2 bases, with 12 bases remaining between them. Germline loops: CDR1 SGDLS, CDR2 YYNGEE. The CDR3 is made up of 16 amino acids. The CDR3 region is CASSVPGSGNTGELFF. The CDR3 DNA sequence: TGTGCCAGCAGCGTACCAGGCAGCGGCAACACCGGGGAGCTGTTTTTT.

This clone was seen once. This rearrangement joins TRBV6-6 to TRBJ1-2; no definite D call. Between the trimmed V and J ends, which lost 6 bases and 7 bases, there was a span of 18 bases. This CDR3 spans 14 amino acids. Looked up from germline, CDR1 is MNHNY and CDR2 is SVGAGI (reference sequence). The CDR3 coding sequence is TGTGCCAGCAGCCTCATTCAGGCTGTTGGTGGCTACACCTTC. Its translation is CASSLIQAVGGYTF.

This sequence joins TRBV2 and TRBJ2-3; a weak D match, TRBD1 (6 bases). The V end lost 6 bases, the J end lost 5 bases, and 15 bases lay between the germline ends. From germline, CDR1 is SNHLY and CDR2 FYNNEI. The CDR3 runs to 14 residues. CDR3 sequence: CASRDRQVGDTQYF. DNA for the CDR3: TGTGCCAGCAGGGACAGACAGGTTGGAGATACGCAGTATTTT.

The table lists this clone with a count of one. This chain links TRBV5-4 with TRBJ1-2; D is unclear. Per germline, CDR1 SGHNT and CDR2 YYREEE (reference sequence). V was pared by 2 bases and J by 5 bases, with 7 bases between. CDR3 length: 12 amino acids. Written as DNA, the CDR3 is TGTGCCAGCAGCTTAGGAGGGTATGGCTACACCTTC. Encoded protein: CASSLGGYGYTF.

V is TRBV19 and J is TRBJ1-5; D not certain. Germline assignment: CDR1 LNHDA and CDR2 SQIVND (reference sequence). V was cut by 6 bases and J by 4 bases, with 10 bases left in between. The CDR3 is 13 residues long. The CDR3 loop is CASRLGGNQPQHF. The CDR3, as DNA: TGTGCCAGTAGACTCGGTGGGAATCAGCCCCAGCATTTT.

The J gene is TRBJ2-5, the V gene TRBV18, with 7 bases fitting TRBD2. Germline CDR1 reads KGHSH; CDR2 reads LQKENI. J was trimmed by 2 bases and V by 3 bases; bases with no gene match: 3. The CDR3 is made up of 14 amino acids. For the CDR3, the DNA is TGTGCCAGCTCACCCCGCGGGAGTCAAGAGACCCAGTACTTC. It yields the protein CASSPRGSQETQYF.

The chain links TRBV4-1 to TRBJ1-2; D may be TRBD1 (5 bases). The germline V gene encodes CDR1 MGHRA and CDR2 YSYEKL. V was trimmed by 1 base and J by 6 bases, leaving 15 bases between them. CDR3 length: 15 amino acids. In nucleotides, the CDR3 is TGCGCCAGCAGCCAAGGCGGAGGGCGCAGGGATGGCTACACCTTC. This encodes CASSQGGGRRDGYTF.

This clone has a single count. The chain is built from TRBV28 and TRBJ2-5; D perhaps matches TRBD1 (5 bases). Trimming shortened V by 5 bases and J by 3 bases, and 19 bases separated the two germline ends. This CDR3 is 16 amino acids long. CDR1 MDHEN and CDR2 SYDVKM come from the germline V gene. As DNA, the CDR3 is TGTGCCAGCAGTCACCCAGGGCGAATTAAAGAAGAGACCCAGTACTTC. This translates into CASSHPGRIKEETQYF. The full variable domain, completed using reference TRBV28 and TRBJ2-5, is DVKVTQSSRYLVKRTGEKVFLECVQDMDHENMFWYRQDPGLGLRLIYFSYDVKMKEKGDIPEGYSVSREKKERFSLILESASTNQTSMYLCASSHPGRIKEETQYFGPGTRLLVL.

This chain uses TRBV29-1 with TRBJ1-2; unclear D gene. CDR1 and CDR2 (germline): SQVTM, ANQGSEA. V was trimmed by 4 bases and J by 4 bases, leaving 4 bases between them. CDR3 length: 10 amino acids. This CDR3 is CSVASYGYTF. The CDR3 DNA follows: TGCAGCGTTGCGAGCTATGGCTACACCTTC.

J is TRBJ2-2 and V is TRBV7-3; D remains unclear. The V gene's germline CDR1 is SGHTA and CDR2 FQGTGA. V was clipped by 5 bases and J by 2 bases, with 15 bases between them. The CDR3 covers 16 residues. CDR3 in DNA: TGTGCCAGCAGCCCAAGTCGTTCCTCCAACACCGGGGAGCTGTTTTTT. It encodes CASSPSRSSNTGELFF.

This clone is a singleton in its sample. V usage is TRBV7-2 and J usage is TRBJ1-6, with TRBD1 identical over 7 bases. The germline gives CDR1 SGHTA, CDR2 FQGNSA. The CDR3 spans 15 residues. V lost 2 bases, J lost 6 bases, and 4 bases stayed unmatched. CDR3 residues: CASSLPGQTNSPLHF. The CDR3 DNA reads TGTGCCAGCAGCTTACCGGGACAGACTAATTCACCCCTCCACTTT.

Here the CDR3 reads CASTHRGLPTDTQYF. Here the CDR3 DNA reads TGCGCCAGCACCCACAGGGGGCTTCCCACAGATACGCAGTATTTT. The rearrangement links TRBV5-1 to TRBJ2-3, with 9 bases that match TRBD1. Trimming took 6 bases from V and 2 from J; bases not matched to a gene: 7. The germline V gene has CDR1 SGHRS and CDR2 YFSETQ. The CDR3 sequence is 15 residues long.

DNA for the CDR3: TGTGCCAGCAGCGCCGGGACAATCCCCTACGAGCAGTACTTC. Protein sequence: CASSAGTIPYEQYF. J is TRBJ2-7 and V is TRBV7-2; the D gene is possibly TRBD1 (6 bases). Trimming cost V 5 bases and J 2 bases, with 13 bases left between them. Germline assignment: CDR1 SGHTA and CDR2 FQGNSA. The CDR3 consists of 14 residues.

The chain joins TRBV5-4 to TRBJ2-7, with D hard to call. The CDR3 runs 13 residues. V was shortened by 0 bases and J by 3 bases, with 7 bases between the two germline ends. Germline-derived CDR1 and CDR2 are SGHNT and YYREEE (reference sequence). The chain's CDR3 is CASSLVGSYEQYF. The CDR3 DNA is TGTGCCAGCAGCTTGGTGGGTAGCTACGAGCAGTACTTC.

The count of this clone is one. Here the CDR3 reads CASSLVSKNTGELFF. DNA of the CDR3: TGCGCCAGCAGCTTGGTCTCAAAGAACACCGGGGAGCTGTTTTTT. The chain links TRBV5-1 to TRBJ2-2; D not resolved. This CDR3 comprises 15 residues. Germline V gene sequence: CDR1 SGHRS, CDR2 YFSETQ. The V gene lost 0 bases and the J gene lost 1 base, with 7 bases spanning the gap. Using reference TRBV5-1 and TRBJ2-2 for the parts outside the CDR3, the full variable domain is KAGVTQTPRYLIKTRGQQVTLSCSPISGHRSVSWYQQTPGQGLQFLFEYFSETQRNKGNFPGRFSGRQFSNSRSEMNVSTLELGDSALYLCASSLVSKNTGELFFGEGSRLTVL.

V gene TRBV27 combines with J gene TRBJ2-1; TRBD2 matches 8 bases. Germline CDR1 and CDR2: MNHEY and SMNVEV (reference sequence). With 2 bases clipped from V and 2 bases from J, the junction kept 8 bases outside the gene matches. This CDR3 has 17 amino acids. DNA of the CDR3: TGTGCCAGCAGTTTAAACCCCGGACTAGCCCCCTACAATGAGCAGTTCTTC. Residues: CASSLNPGLAPYNEQFF.

The rearrangement joins TRBV28 to TRBJ2-1, with D possibly being TRBD2 (6 bases). The ends were cut back, 3 bases at V and 9 bases at J, with 15 bases in the middle. Germline V gene sequence: CDR1 MDHEN, CDR2 SYDVKM. There are 14 residues in the CDR3. The CDR3 loop is CASSLSAGRGEQFF. The DNA for the CDR3 is TGTGCCAGCAGTTTGTCGGCGGGACGGGGTGAGCAGTTCTTC.

This chain links TRBV7-3 with TRBJ2-1, with D possibly TRBD2 on 5 matching bases. V shed 2 bases and J shed 6 bases, with 8 bases lying between them. The germline gives CDR1 SGHTA, CDR2 FQGTGA. CDR3 size: 13 residues. The CDR3 is CASSLGLLNEQFF. CDR3 in DNA: TGTGCCAGCAGCTTAGGACTCCTCAATGAGCAGTTCTTC.

The chain links TRBV29-1 to TRBJ2-1; 8 nucleotides match TRBD2. After removal of 4 bases from V and 0 bases from J, the junction contained 8 bases not matched to a gene. Germline CDR1 SQVTM, CDR2 ANQGSEA. This CDR3 is 16 amino acids long. CDR3 nucleotide sequence: TGCAGCGTTGCCCCGGGGAGCGGGAGCTCCTACAATGAGCAGTTCTTC. Translation gives CSVAPGSGSSYNEQFF.

The chain couples TRBV2 to TRBJ1-1; TRBD1 is a possible D gene (5 bases). Germline V gene lookup returns CDR1 SNHLY and CDR2 FYNNEI. The CDR3 runs to 15 residues. Trimming shortened V by 3 bases and J by 7 bases, and 18 bases separated the two germline ends. The CDR3 protein is CASSDGAGRLLEAFF. For the CDR3, the DNA is TGTGCCAGCAGTGACGGGGCAGGGAGGCTACTTGAAGCTTTCTTT.

This chain uses TRBV28 with TRBJ1-2; the D gene is possibly TRBD1 (5 bases). The CDR3 extends over 13 amino acids. V was clipped by 1 base and J by 8 bases, with 11 bases between them. Germline V gene sequence: CDR1 MDHEN, CDR2 SYDVKM. CDR3 protein: CASSLSGRGGYTF. The CDR3 DNA reads as TGTGCCAGCAGTTTATCAGGGAGAGGGGGCTACACCTTC.

V is TRBV6-6 and J is TRBJ1-3; maybe TRBD1 (6 bases). Trimming removed 8 bases at V and 3 bases at J, with 17 bases between. The germline gives CDR1 MNHNY, CDR2 SVGAGI (reference sequence). This CDR3 has 15 residues. Written as DNA, the CDR3 is TGTGCCAGCGGGGGGGGAACAGGGAATGGAAACACCATATATTTT. The encoded protein is CASGGGTGNGNTIYF.